The rows below give T cell receptor beta chains drawn from one sample of a study of blood T cell repertoires in COVID-19. Sequencing was performed with immunoSEQ multiplex PCR; in TCRdb, only in-frame clones are kept and a portion is missing. The sample carries 120,000 or so clones, about 83% recorded once. The sequencing sample was made of PBMCs or T cells enriched from blood (not recorded which). These receptors were taken from a young woman who had recovered from COVID-19. Both conserved end residues are part of each CDR3. D genes are given only for firm matches. Only some rows state a clone size, as once, few, many or a class for expanded clones.

v_call: TRBV7-3; d_call: NA; clone_size: once; j_call: TRBJ2-3; cdr3_nt: TGTGCCAGCAGCTTAAGGGACTTGGCAGATACGCAGTATTTT; cdr3_aa: CASSLRDLADTQYF
v_call: TRBV4-2; d_call: NA; clone_size: once; j_call: TRBJ1-4; cdr3_nt: TGTGCCAGCAGCCAACCACAGGGCCCTAATGAAAAACTGTTTTTT; cdr3_aa: CASSQPQGPNEKLFF
v_call: TRBV5-6; d_call: TRBD1; clone_size: NA; j_call: TRBJ1-2; cdr3_nt: TGTGCCAGCAGCTGGGGGTTTATTAGCATGACAGGGAATGGCTACACCTTC; cdr3_aa: CASSWGFISMTGNGYTF
v_call: TRBV6-5; d_call: NA; clone_size: few; j_call: TRBJ1-1; cdr3_nt: TGTGCCAGCACCAGGTACTCTGAAGCTTTCTTT; cdr3_aa: CASTRYSEAFF
v_call: TRBV18; d_call: TRBD1; clone_size: once; j_call: TRBJ2-1; cdr3_nt: TGTGCCAGCTCTTACGCCCAAGGGGGCCGGTATGAGCAGTTCTTC; cdr3_aa: CASSYAQGGRYEQFF
v_call: TRBV7-9; d_call: NA; clone_size: NA; j_call: TRBJ2-3; cdr3_nt: TGTGCCAGCAGCCCGTCCACAGATACGCAGTATTTT; cdr3_aa: CASSPSTDTQYF
v_call: TRBV4-1; d_call: TRBD2; clone_size: NA; j_call: TRBJ2-3; cdr3_nt: TGCGCCAGCAGCCAACGCGGGACTAGTTCTAACACAGATACGCAGTATTTT; cdr3_aa: CASSQRGTSSNTDTQYF
v_call: TRBV25-1; d_call: NA; clone_size: NA; j_call: TRBJ1-5; cdr3_nt: TGTGCCAGCAGTGAAACAGGGTCAGGGCAGCCCCAGCATTTT; cdr3_aa: CASSETGSGQPQHF
v_call: TRBV27; d_call: TRBD2; clone_size: few; j_call: TRBJ2-2; cdr3_nt: TGTGCCAGCAGTGTATTACCTAGCGGGAGGGCCGGGGAGCTGTTTTTT; cdr3_aa: CASSVLPSGRAGELFF
v_call: TRBV5-6; d_call: NA; clone_size: NA; j_call: TRBJ2-7; cdr3_nt: TGTGCCAGCAGCCTTTATAACTACGAGCAGTACTTC; cdr3_aa: CASSLYNYEQYF
v_call: TRBV6-2/TRBV6-3; d_call: NA; clone_size: NA; j_call: TRBJ2-1; cdr3_nt: TGTGCCAGCAGTTACGGGCGTAATGAGCAGTTCTTC; cdr3_aa: CASSYGRNEQFF
v_call: TRBV18; d_call: NA; clone_size: NA; j_call: TRBJ1-1; cdr3_nt: TGTGCCAGCTCACCAGCCAGACAGACTGAAGCTTTCTTT; cdr3_aa: CASSPARQTEAFF
v_call: TRBV11-2; d_call: NA; clone_size: NA; j_call: TRBJ2-2; cdr3_nt: TGTGCCAGCAGCACCAACCACAGGAAGAACACCGGGGAGCTGTTTTTT; cdr3_aa: CASSTNHRKNTGELFF
v_call: TRBV6-5; d_call: TRBD1; clone_size: NA; j_call: TRBJ2-5; cdr3_nt: TGTGCCAGCAGCAGGACAGGGAAGGAGACCCAGTACTTC; cdr3_aa: CASSRTGKETQYF
v_call: TRBV5-1; d_call: TRBD2; clone_size: NA; j_call: TRBJ2-2; cdr3_nt: TGCGCCAGCAGCTTGGCCTTAACTAGCGGCAACACCGGGGAGCTGTTTTTT; cdr3_aa: CASSLALTSGNTGELFF
v_call: TRBV28; d_call: TRBD2; clone_size: NA; j_call: TRBJ2-2; cdr3_nt: TGTGCCAGCAGTTTATGGACACTAGCGGGAGGCACCGGGGAGCTGTTTTTT; cdr3_aa: CASSLWTLAGGTGELFF
v_call: TRBV9; d_call: NA; clone_size: NA; j_call: TRBJ1-2; cdr3_nt: TGTGCCAGCAGCGTAGGTCAGGAGGGTGGTGTTTATGGCTACACCTTC; cdr3_aa: CASSVGQEGGVYGYTF
v_call: TRBV4-1; d_call: TRBD1; clone_size: NA; j_call: TRBJ1-4; cdr3_nt: TGCGCCAGTACGGGACAGATGACCGAAAAACTGTTTTTT; cdr3_aa: CASTGQMTEKLFF
v_call: TRBV27; d_call: NA; clone_size: NA; j_call: TRBJ1-2; cdr3_nt: TGTGCCAGCAGTAACCTACAGGGATACTATGGCTACACCTTC; cdr3_aa: CASSNLQGYYGYTF
v_call: TRBV18; d_call: TRBD1; clone_size: once; j_call: TRBJ1-6; cdr3_nt: TGTGCCAGCTCCGGACAGGGGGAGGATTCACCCCTCCACTTT; cdr3_aa: CASSGQGEDSPLHF
v_call: TRBV7-6; d_call: NA; clone_size: NA; j_call: TRBJ2-3; cdr3_nt: TGTGCCAGCAGCTTAGTAATCACAGATACGCAGTATTTT; cdr3_aa: CASSLVITDTQYF
v_call: TRBV19; d_call: NA; clone_size: NA; j_call: TRBJ1-5; cdr3_nt: TGTGCCAGTACTCCGGTGAGAGGGGGGCCCCAGCATTTT; cdr3_aa: CASTPVRGGPQHF
v_call: TRBV3-1/TRBV3-2; d_call: TRBD1; clone_size: NA; j_call: TRBJ2-1; cdr3_nt: TGTGCCAGCAGCCAGACAGGGGTGAATGAGCAGTTCTTC; cdr3_aa: CASSQTGVNEQFF
v_call: TRBV6-4; d_call: TRBD1; clone_size: NA; j_call: TRBJ1-5; cdr3_nt: TGTGCCAGCAGTGGCGACAGGGAGAAATATAGCAATCAGCCCCAGCATTTT; cdr3_aa: CASSGDREKYSNQPQHF
v_call: TRBV9; d_call: NA; clone_size: once; j_call: TRBJ1-6; cdr3_nt: TGTGCCAGCAGCGTAGGGGCAGGGCTCCTTAATTCACCCCTCCACTTT; cdr3_aa: CASSVGAGLLNSPLHF
v_call: TRBV5-6; d_call: NA; clone_size: NA; j_call: TRBJ1-2; cdr3_nt: TGTGCCAGCAGCTTGGGTGGAGACTACACCTTC; cdr3_aa: CASSLGGDYTF
v_call: TRBV5-8; d_call: TRBD1; clone_size: few; j_call: TRBJ2-2; cdr3_nt: TGTGCCAGCAGCCGTGGACAGGGGAACACCGGGGAGCTGTTTTTT; cdr3_aa: CASSRGQGNTGELFF
v_call: TRBV2; d_call: TRBD2; clone_size: NA; j_call: TRBJ2-1; cdr3_nt: TGTGCCAGTGGGACTAGCGAGTACAATGAGCAGTTCTTC; cdr3_aa: CASGTSEYNEQFF
v_call: TRBV5-1; d_call: NA; clone_size: NA; j_call: TRBJ2-5; cdr3_nt: TGCGCCAGCAGCCTATCGACGGGAAAAGAGACCCAGTACTTC; cdr3_aa: CASSLSTGKETQYF
v_call: TRBV19; d_call: NA; clone_size: once; j_call: TRBJ1-1; cdr3_nt: TGTGCCAGTAGCGGGAGGTACACTGAAGCTTTCTTT; cdr3_aa: CASSGRYTEAFF
v_call: TRBV19; d_call: NA; clone_size: NA; j_call: TRBJ1-2; cdr3_nt: TGTGCCAGTAGGACCATACAGGGAAAAGGCTACACCTTC; cdr3_aa: CASRTIQGKGYTF
v_call: TRBV30; d_call: NA; clone_size: NA; j_call: TRBJ1-2; cdr3_nt: TGTGCCTGGACCCCCAGGGGCAACTATGGCTACACCTTC; cdr3_aa: CAWTPRGNYGYTF
v_call: TRBV5-5; d_call: TRBD2; clone_size: NA; j_call: TRBJ2-7; cdr3_nt: TGTGCCAGCAGCAAGACTAGCGGGAGGGCCCACGAGCAGTACTTC; cdr3_aa: CASSKTSGRAHEQYF
v_call: TRBV9; d_call: TRBD1; clone_size: NA; j_call: TRBJ2-7; cdr3_nt: TGTGCCAGCAGCTTGAACCGGGACAGGCCTGCCTACGAGCAGTACTTC; cdr3_aa: CASSLNRDRPAYEQYF
v_call: TRBV7-8; d_call: NA; clone_size: NA; j_call: TRBJ2-5; cdr3_nt: TGTGCCAGCAGCTTAGTTCCCCGGCAGGGGATAGACACTCAAGAGACCCAGTACTTC; cdr3_aa: CASSLVPRQGIDTQETQYF
v_call: TRBV3-1/TRBV3-2; d_call: TRBD2; clone_size: NA; j_call: TRBJ2-1; cdr3_nt: TGTGCCAGCAGCCAACTGTGGGGACTAGCGAACTACAATGAGCAGTTCTTC; cdr3_aa: CASSQLWGLANYNEQFF
v_call: TRBV2; d_call: TRBD2; clone_size: NA; j_call: TRBJ2-7; cdr3_nt: TGTGCCAGCAGACTAGCGGGAGGGCCGGACTACGAGCAGTACTTC; cdr3_aa: CASRLAGGPDYEQYF
v_call: TRBV25-1; d_call: TRBD1; clone_size: NA; j_call: TRBJ1-3; cdr3_nt: TGTGCCAGCAGTGGGACAGGGGGCGTCGGAAACACCATATATTTT; cdr3_aa: CASSGTGGVGNTIYF
v_call: TRBV7-2; d_call: NA; clone_size: NA; j_call: TRBJ1-1; cdr3_nt: TGTGCCACCGGGGTGGAGCCGAACACTGAAGCTTTCTTT; cdr3_aa: CATGVEPNTEAFF
v_call: TRBV6-5; d_call: NA; clone_size: NA; j_call: TRBJ1-2; cdr3_nt: TGTGCCAGCAGCCGGCTTGAGGCTAACTATGGCTACACCTTC; cdr3_aa: CASSRLEANYGYTF
v_call: TRBV7-9; d_call: TRBD1; clone_size: NA; j_call: TRBJ1-6; cdr3_nt: TGTGCCAGCAGCTTATCCGGGACAGACCCCAGCTCCTATAATTCACCCCTCCACTTT; cdr3_aa: CASSLSGTDPSSYNSPLHF
v_call: TRBV30; d_call: NA; clone_size: NA; j_call: TRBJ2-1; cdr3_nt: TGTGCCTGGAGTCTCTCGTCGGGTCCACTAAATGAGCAGTTCTTC; cdr3_aa: CAWSLSSGPLNEQFF
v_call: TRBV11-1; d_call: TRBD2; clone_size: once; j_call: TRBJ2-1; cdr3_nt: TGTGCCAGCAGCCGAGGGACTAGCGGGGCCTACAATGAGCAGTTCTTC; cdr3_aa: CASSRGTSGAYNEQFF
v_call: TRBV7-3; d_call: TRBD2; clone_size: NA; j_call: TRBJ2-7; cdr3_nt: TGTGCCAGCAGCTTCCCCGGGGGGGCTGCCGAGCAGTACTTC; cdr3_aa: CASSFPGGAAEQYF
v_call: TRBV14; d_call: TRBD1; clone_size: NA; j_call: TRBJ1-6; cdr3_nt: TGTGCCAGCAGCCAAGGACAGGGTTTTAATTCACCCCTCCACTTT; cdr3_aa: CASSQGQGFNSPLHF
v_call: TRBV28; d_call: NA; clone_size: NA; j_call: TRBJ1-2; cdr3_nt: TGTGCCAGCAGCTTGGGGCTTGGCTACACCTTC; cdr3_aa: CASSLGLGYTF
v_call: TRBV5-6; d_call: NA; clone_size: NA; j_call: TRBJ1-2; cdr3_nt: TGTGCCAGCAGCTCCGACCCCAGGGGCCCCCGGTATGGCTACACCTTC; cdr3_aa: CASSSDPRGPRYGYTF
v_call: TRBV28; d_call: TRBD2; clone_size: NA; j_call: TRBJ2-1; cdr3_nt: TGTGCCAGCAGCTCTGGGTGGGGAGGGAAAAATGAGCAGTTCTTC; cdr3_aa: CASSSGWGGKNEQFF
v_call: TRBV6-5; d_call: NA; clone_size: NA; j_call: TRBJ2-7; cdr3_nt: TGTGCCAGCAGAACCGGGATGAGCTCCTACGAGCAGTACTTC; cdr3_aa: CASRTGMSSYEQYF
v_call: TRBV9; d_call: NA; clone_size: NA; j_call: TRBJ2-7; cdr3_nt: TGTGCCAGCAGCCCTAAAGACTCCTACGAGCAGTACTTC; cdr3_aa: CASSPKDSYEQYF
v_call: TRBV7-2; d_call: NA; clone_size: NA; j_call: TRBJ2-7; cdr3_nt: TGTGCCAGCAGCTTAAGTGGGCCCCCATCAAGTTACGAGCAGTACTTC; cdr3_aa: CASSLSGPPSSYEQYF
v_call: TRBV2; d_call: NA; clone_size: NA; j_call: TRBJ1-1; cdr3_nt: TGTGCCAGCAGTGAAGCCAGGTATGAAGCTTTCTTT; cdr3_aa: CASSEARYEAFF